Following are 13 T cell receptor beta chains from one sample sequenced in a study of T cells expressing NK-cell markers. TCRdb reanalyzed the 5' RACE reads and collapses them to one entry per CDR3 protein, without DNA. Here the sample table reports approximately 460,000 distinct CDR3 sequences. Sequenced sample: blood T cells: a sorted CD56 or NKG2C T cell subset, CD4+ or CD8+ T cells, or bulk PBMC T cells (not recorded which). These receptors came from a woman between 18 and 75 years old in good health.

This chain links TRBV5-1 with TRBJ2-2; the TCRdb D gene call, TRBD1, has no DNA to confirm it. Germline assignment: CDR1 SGHRS and CDR2 YFSETQ. This CDR3 comprises 15 residues. This CDR3 is CASSTTGVHTGELFF.

The rearrangement uses TRBV4-2 and TRBJ1-2; lacking DNA, the TRBD1 call made by TCRdb goes unchecked. Germline values: CDR1 LGHNA, CDR2 YNFKEQ. The CDR3 totals 14 residues. CDR3 in amino acids: CASSQGSGTDGYTF.

The chain combines TRBV11-2 with TRBJ2-7; without DNA, the TCRdb call of TRBD2 cannot be checked. Germline V CDR1 and CDR2: SGHAT, FQNNGV. The CDR3 covers 15 residues. The CDR3 loop is CASSLVTSGAYEQYF.

This rearrangement joins TRBV7-3 to TRBJ2-2. Germline CDR1 reads SGHTA; CDR2 reads FQGTGA. CDR3 size: 13 residues. The CDR3: CASSLTYTGELFF.

V usage is TRBV7-9 and J usage is TRBJ1-1. The CDR3 totals 11 residues. Germline CDR1 reads SEHNR; CDR2 reads FQNEAQ (reference sequence). This CDR3 reads CASRANTEAFF.

The J gene is TRBJ2-1, the V gene TRBV7-2. The germline CDR1 and CDR2 sequences are SGHTA and FQGNSA. The CDR3 extends over 16 amino acids. The CDR3 is CASSQDFSSSYNEQFF.

CDR3 sequence: CASSQEVNQIRGKLFF. V usage is TRBV4-3 and J usage is TRBJ1-4. Germline assignment: CDR1 LGHNA and CDR2 YSLEER. CDR3 length: 16 amino acids.

The rearrangement links TRBV4-3 to TRBJ1-1. Germline CDR1 and CDR2: LGHNA and YSLEER. This CDR3 comprises 16 residues. The CDR3: CASSQVLGAENTEAFF.

This chain uses TRBV6-6 with TRBJ1-5. CDR3 length: 13 amino acids. Germline V gene data show CDR1 as MNHNY and CDR2 as SVGAGI (reference sequence). The CDR3 protein is CASSDTLGQPQHF.

V and J are TRBV10-3 and TRBJ2-5; TCRdb's D gene call, TRBD1, goes unchecked for lack of DNA. The CDR3 length is 13 residues. Germline-derived CDR1 and CDR2 are ENHRY and SYGVKD. The CDR3 sequence: CAITGQLQETQYF.

This chain uses TRBV9 with TRBJ2-3. This CDR3 is built from 16 residues. Germline CDR1 and CDR2: SGDLS and YYNGEE. The CDR3 reads CASSVVSGTSTDTQYF.

The CDR3 loop is CSVEWGGRGYTF. The J gene is TRBJ1-2, the V gene TRBV29-1; no DNA is available, so the TRBD1 call from TCRdb remains unchecked. Germline V gene sequence: CDR1 SQVTM, CDR2 ANQGSEA. The CDR3 has 12 amino acids. The entire variable domain, with the rest obtained from reference TRBV29-1 and TRBJ1-2, is as follows: SAVISQKPSRDICQRGTSLTIQCQVDSQVTMMFWYRQQPGQSLTLIATANQGSEATYESGFVIDKFPISRPNLTFSTLTVSNMSPEDSSIYLCSVEWGGRGYTFGSGTRLTVV.

The V gene is TRBV6-6, the J gene TRBJ2-2. Germline CDR1 is MNHNY and CDR2 is SVGAGI (reference sequence). The CDR3 spans 13 residues. CDR3 loop: CASTDGSAGELFF.